This note documents a single T cell receptor (beta chain) sequence. V shed 4 bases and J shed 4 bases, with 8 bases lying between them. This CDR3 has 11 amino acids. Per the germline V gene, CDR1 is SQVTM and CDR2 is ANQGSEA. TCRdb analysed the RT-PCR reads with MiXCR anew, one entry per CDR3 protein. The table shows approximately 720,000 distinct CDR3 sequences, with 12% to 15% occurring only once. Sequencing was performed on memory CD4+ T cells from blood. This sequence joins TRBV29-1 and TRBJ2-7, with D unresolved. This sequence was found in a female donor in good health, serving as a healthy control. This CDR3 is CSVVRDYEQYF. The CDR3 nucleotides read TGCAGCGTTGTAAGGGATTACGAGCAGTACTTC.